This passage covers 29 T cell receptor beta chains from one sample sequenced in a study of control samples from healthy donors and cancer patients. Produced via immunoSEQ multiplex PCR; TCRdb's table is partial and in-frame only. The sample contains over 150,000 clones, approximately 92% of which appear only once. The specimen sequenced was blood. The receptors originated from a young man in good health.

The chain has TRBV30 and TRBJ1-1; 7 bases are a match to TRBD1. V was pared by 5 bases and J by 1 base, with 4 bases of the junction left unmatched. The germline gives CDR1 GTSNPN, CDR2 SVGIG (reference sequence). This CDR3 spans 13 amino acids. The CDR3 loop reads CAWANRGNTEAFF. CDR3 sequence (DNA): TGTGCCTGGGCGAACAGGGGGAACACTGAAGCTTTCTTT.

CDR3 in DNA: TGTGCCAGCAGAACTAGCGGGAGGTGGGAGCAGTACTTC. Protein product: CASRTSGRWEQYF. The gene calls are TRBV28 and TRBJ2-7; the match to TRBD2 covers 12 bases. The germline V gene has CDR1 MDHEN and CDR2 SYDVKM. The CDR3 has 13 amino acids. V dropped 6 bases and J dropped 7; count of bases not matched to a gene: 4.

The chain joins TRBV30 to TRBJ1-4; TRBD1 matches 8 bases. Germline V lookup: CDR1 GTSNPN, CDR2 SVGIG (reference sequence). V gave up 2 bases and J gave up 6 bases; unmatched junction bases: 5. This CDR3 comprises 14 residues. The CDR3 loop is CAWSITTGDEKLFF. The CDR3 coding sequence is TGTGCCTGGAGTATAACGACAGGGGATGAAAAACTGTTTTTT.

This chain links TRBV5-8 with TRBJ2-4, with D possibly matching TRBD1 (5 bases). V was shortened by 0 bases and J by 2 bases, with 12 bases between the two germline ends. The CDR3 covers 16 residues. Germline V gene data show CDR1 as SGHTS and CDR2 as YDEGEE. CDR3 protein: CASSLASGSTKNIQYF. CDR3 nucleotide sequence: TGTGCCAGCAGCTTGGCCTCAGGGTCCACCAAAAACATTCAGTACTTC.

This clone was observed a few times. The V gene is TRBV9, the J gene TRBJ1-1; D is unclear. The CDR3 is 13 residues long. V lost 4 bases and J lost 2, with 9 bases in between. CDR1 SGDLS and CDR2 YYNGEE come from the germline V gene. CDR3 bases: TGTGCCAGCAGCCGCGACACAAACACTGAAGCTTTCTTT. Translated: CASSRDTNTEAFF.

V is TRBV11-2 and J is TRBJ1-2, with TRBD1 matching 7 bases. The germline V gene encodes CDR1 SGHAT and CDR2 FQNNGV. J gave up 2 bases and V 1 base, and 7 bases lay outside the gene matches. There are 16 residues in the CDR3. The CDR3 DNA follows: TGTGCCAGCAGCTTAGGAGGAGCAGGGGGGAACTATGGCTACACCTTC. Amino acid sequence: CASSLGGAGGNYGYTF.

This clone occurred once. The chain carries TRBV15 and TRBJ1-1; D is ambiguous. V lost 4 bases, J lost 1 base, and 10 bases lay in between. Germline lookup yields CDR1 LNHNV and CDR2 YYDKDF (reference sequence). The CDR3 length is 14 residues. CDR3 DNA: TGTGCCACCAGCACGAGGGTTGGGAACACTGAAGCTTTCTTT. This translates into CATSTRVGNTEAFF.

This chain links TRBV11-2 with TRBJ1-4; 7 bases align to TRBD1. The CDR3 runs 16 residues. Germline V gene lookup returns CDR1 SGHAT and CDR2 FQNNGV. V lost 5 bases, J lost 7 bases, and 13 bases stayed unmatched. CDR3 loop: CASSRQGGNIPEKLFF. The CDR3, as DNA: TGTGCCAGCAGCCGACAGGGAGGGAACATACCTGAAAAACTGTTTTTT.

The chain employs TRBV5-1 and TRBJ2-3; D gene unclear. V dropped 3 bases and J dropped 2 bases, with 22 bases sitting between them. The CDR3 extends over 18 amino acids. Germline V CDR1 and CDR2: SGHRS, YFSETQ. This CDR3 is CASSSLNLGRIDTDTQYF. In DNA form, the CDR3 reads TGCGCCAGCAGCTCGCTCAACTTGGGCCGAATAGACACAGATACGCAGTATTTT.

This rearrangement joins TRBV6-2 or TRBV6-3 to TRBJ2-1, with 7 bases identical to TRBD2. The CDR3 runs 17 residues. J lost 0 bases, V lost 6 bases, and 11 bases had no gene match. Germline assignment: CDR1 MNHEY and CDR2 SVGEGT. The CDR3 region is CASSPVKRGPSYNEQFF. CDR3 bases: TGTGCCAGCAGCCCCGTTAAGCGGGGCCCCTCCTACAATGAGCAGTTCTTC.

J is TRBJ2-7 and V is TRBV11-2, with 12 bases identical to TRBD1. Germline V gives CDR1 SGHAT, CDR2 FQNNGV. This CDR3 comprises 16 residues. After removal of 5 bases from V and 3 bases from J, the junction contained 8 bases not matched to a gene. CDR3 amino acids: CASSPGDRGLIYEQYF. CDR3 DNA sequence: TGTGCCAGCAGCCCGGGGGACAGGGGGCTGATCTACGAGCAGTACTTC.

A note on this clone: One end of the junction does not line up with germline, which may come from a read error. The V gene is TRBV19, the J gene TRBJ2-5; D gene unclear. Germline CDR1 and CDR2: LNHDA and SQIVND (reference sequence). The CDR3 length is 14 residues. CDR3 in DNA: TGTGCCAGTAGTGCCCGACTGTACCAGGAGACCCAGTACTTC. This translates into CASSARLYQETQYF.

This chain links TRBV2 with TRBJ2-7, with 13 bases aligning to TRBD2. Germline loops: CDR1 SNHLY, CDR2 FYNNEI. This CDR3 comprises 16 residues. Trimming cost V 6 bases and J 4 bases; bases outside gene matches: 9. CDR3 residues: CASSDPTSGGAYEQYF. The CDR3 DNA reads TGTGCCAGCAGCGACCCTACTAGCGGGGGGGCGTACGAGCAGTACTTC.

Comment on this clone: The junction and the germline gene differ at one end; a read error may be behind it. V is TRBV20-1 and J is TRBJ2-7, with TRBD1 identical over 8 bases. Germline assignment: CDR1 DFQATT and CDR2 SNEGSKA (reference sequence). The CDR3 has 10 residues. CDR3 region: CSAREAGGPF. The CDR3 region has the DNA TGCAGTGCTAGAGAGGCAGGGGGCCCCTTC.

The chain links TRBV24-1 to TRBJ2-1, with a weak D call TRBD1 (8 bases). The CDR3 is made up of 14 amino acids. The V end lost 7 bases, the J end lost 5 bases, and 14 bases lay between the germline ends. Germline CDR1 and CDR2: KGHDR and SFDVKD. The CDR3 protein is CATRGGTGDNEQFF. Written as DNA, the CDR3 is TGTGCCACCAGGGGGGGGACAGGAGACAATGAGCAGTTCTTC.

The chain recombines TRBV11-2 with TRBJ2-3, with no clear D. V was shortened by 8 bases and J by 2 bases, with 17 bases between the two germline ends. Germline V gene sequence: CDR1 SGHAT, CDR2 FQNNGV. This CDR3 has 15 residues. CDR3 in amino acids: CASQSLAVITDTQYF. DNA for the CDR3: TGTGCCAGCCAATCTCTGGCAGTTATCACAGATACGCAGTATTTT.

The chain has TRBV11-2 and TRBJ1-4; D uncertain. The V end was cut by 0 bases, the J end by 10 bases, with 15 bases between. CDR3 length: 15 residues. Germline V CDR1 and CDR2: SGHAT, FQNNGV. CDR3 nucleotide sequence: TGTGCCAGCAGCTTAGATCTTCAGGTCGTCGGAAAACTGTTTTTT. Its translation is CASSLDLQVVGKLFF.

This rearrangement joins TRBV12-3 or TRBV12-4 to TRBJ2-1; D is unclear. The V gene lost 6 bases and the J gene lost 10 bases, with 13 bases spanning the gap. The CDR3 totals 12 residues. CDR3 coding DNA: TGTGCCAGCAGCCCTGGTCCCCAGGAGCAGTTCTTC. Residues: CASSPGPQEQFF.

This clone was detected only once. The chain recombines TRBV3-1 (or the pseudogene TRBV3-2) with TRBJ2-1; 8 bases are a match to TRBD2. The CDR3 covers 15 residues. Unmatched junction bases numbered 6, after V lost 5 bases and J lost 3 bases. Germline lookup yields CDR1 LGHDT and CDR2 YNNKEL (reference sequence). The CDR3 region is CASSRRSGNYNEQFF. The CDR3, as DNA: TGTGCCAGCAGCAGACGTAGCGGGAACTACAATGAGCAGTTCTTC.

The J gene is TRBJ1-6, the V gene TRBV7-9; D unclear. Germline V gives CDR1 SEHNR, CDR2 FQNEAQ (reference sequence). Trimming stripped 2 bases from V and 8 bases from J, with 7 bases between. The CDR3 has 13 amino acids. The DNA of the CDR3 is TGTGCCAGCAGCTTATCCGAGGATTCACCCCTCCACTTT. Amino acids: CASSLSEDSPLHF.

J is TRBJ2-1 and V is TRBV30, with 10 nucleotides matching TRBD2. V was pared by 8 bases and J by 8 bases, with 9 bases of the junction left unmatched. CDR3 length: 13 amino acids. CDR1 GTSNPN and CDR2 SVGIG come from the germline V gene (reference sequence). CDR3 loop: CALSGGGRYEQFF. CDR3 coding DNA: TGTGCCCTAAGCGGGGGGGGCCGATATGAGCAGTTCTTC.

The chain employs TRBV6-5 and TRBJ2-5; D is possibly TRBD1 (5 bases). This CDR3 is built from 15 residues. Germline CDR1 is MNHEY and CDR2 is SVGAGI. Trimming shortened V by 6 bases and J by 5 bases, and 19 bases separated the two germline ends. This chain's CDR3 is CASSRVGLIGETQYF. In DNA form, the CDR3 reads TGTGCCAGCAGCAGGGTCGGTCTGATAGGGGAGACCCAGTACTTC.

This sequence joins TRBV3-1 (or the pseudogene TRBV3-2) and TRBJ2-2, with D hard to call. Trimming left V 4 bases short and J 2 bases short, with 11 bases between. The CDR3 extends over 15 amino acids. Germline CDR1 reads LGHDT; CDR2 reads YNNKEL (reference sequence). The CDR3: CASSRFRANTGELFF. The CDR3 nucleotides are TGTGCCAGCAGCCGATTCCGGGCCAACACCGGGGAGCTGTTTTTT.

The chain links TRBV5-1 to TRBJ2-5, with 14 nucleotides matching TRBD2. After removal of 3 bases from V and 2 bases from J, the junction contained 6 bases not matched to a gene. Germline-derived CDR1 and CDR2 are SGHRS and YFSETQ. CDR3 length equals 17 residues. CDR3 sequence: CASSSLGLAGVQETQYF. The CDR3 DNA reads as TGCGCCAGCAGCTCATTGGGACTAGCGGGAGTTCAAGAGACCCAGTACTTC.

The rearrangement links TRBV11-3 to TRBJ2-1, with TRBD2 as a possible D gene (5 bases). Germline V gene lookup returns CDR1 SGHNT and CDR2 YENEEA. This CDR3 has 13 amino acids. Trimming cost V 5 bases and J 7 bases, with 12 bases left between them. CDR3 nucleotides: TGTGCCAGCAGCCCCCCAAGCGGTAATGAGCAGTTCTTC. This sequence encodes CASSPPSGNEQFF.

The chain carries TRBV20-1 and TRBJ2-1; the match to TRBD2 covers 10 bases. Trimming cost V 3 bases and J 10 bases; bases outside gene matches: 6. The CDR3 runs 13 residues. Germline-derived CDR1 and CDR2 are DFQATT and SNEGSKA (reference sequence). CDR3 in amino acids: CSASSSGRGEQFF. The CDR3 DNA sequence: TGCAGTGCTAGTTCCAGCGGGAGGGGGGAGCAGTTCTTC.

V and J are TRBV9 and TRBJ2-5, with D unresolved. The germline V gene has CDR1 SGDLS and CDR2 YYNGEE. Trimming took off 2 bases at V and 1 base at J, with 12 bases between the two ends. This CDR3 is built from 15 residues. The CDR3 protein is CASSVKPTLQETQYF. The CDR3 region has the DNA TGTGCCAGCAGCGTTAAACCAACTCTCCAAGAGACCCAGTACTTC. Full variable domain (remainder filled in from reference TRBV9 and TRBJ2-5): DSGVTQTPKHLITATGQRVTLRCSPRSGDLSVYWYQQSLDQGLQFLIQYYNGEERAKGNILERFSAQQFPDLHSELNLSSLELGDSALYFCASSVKPTLQETQYFGPGTRLLVL.

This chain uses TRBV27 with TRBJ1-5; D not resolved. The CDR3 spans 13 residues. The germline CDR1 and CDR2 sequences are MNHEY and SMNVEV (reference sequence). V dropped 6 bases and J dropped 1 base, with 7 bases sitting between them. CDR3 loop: CASRSRSNQPQHF. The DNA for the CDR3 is TGTGCCAGCAGAAGCCGGAGCAATCAGCCCCAGCATTTT.

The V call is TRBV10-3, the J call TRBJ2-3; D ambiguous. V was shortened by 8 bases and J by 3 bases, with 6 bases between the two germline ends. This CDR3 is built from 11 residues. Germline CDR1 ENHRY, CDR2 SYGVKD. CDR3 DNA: TGTGCCATCGGACGGACAGATACGCAGTATTTT. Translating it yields CAIGRTDTQYF.